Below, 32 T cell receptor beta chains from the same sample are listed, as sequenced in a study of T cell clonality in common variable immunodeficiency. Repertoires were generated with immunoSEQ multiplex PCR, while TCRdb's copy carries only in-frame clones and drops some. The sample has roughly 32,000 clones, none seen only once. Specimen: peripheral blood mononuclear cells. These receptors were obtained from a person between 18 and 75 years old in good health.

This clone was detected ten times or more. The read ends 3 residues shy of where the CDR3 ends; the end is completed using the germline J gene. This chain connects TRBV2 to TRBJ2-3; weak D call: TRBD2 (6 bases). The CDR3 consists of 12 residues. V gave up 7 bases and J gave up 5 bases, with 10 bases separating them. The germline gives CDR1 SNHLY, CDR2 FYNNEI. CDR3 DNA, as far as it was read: TGTGCCAGCATCCAAGCGGGAGATACG. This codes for CASIQAGDT. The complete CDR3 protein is CASIQAGDTQYF.

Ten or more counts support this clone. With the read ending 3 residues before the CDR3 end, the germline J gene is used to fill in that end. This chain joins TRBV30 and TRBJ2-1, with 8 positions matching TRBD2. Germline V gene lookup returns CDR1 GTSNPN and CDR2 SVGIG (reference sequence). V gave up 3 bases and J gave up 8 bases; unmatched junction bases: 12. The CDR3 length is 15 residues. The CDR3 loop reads CAWSALGTRTYEQFF. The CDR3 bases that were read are TGTGCCTGGAGCGCCCTAGGGACTAGGACCTATGAG.

CDR3 region: CASSAAGGPRYNDYTF. The covered CDR3 bases are TGTGCCAGTAGCGCAGCGGGAGGGCCTCGGTACAATGAC. The chain recombines TRBV19 with TRBJ1-2; D gene uncertain. The read terminates 3 residues ahead of where the CDR3 ends, so the germline J gene completes it. CDR3 size: 16 residues. Per germline, CDR1 LNHDA and CDR2 SQIVND (reference sequence).

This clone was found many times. The CDR3 sequence: CSAGQRGVVHEQYF. Incomplete CDR3 DNA: TGCAGCGCCGGACAGCGTGGGGTCGTCCACGAG. The genes are TRBV29-1 and TRBJ2-7, with D possibly TRBD1 on 6 matching bases. The read halts 3 residues ahead of the CDR3 end, with the missing end drawn from the germline J gene. V gave up 7 bases and J gave up 5 bases, with 21 bases separating them. The CDR3 totals 14 residues. CDR1 and CDR2 (germline): SQVTM, ANQGSEA.

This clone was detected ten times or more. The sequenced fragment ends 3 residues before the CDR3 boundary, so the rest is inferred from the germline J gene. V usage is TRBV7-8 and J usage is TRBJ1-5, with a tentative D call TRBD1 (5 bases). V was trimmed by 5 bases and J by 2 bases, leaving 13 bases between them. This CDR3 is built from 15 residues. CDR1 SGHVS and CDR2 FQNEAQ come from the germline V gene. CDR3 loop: CASSPTGNGNQPQHF. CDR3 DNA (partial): TGTGCCAGCAGCCCTACAGGAAATGGCAATCAGCCC.

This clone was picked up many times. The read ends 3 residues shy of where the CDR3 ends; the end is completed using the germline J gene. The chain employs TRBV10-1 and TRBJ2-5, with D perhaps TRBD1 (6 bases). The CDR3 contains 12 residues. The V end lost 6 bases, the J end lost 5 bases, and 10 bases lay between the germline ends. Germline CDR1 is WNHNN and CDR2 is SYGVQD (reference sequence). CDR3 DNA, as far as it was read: TGCGCCAGCAGGAGGGGGAAGGAGACC. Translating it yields CASRRGKET. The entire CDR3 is CASRRGKETQYF.

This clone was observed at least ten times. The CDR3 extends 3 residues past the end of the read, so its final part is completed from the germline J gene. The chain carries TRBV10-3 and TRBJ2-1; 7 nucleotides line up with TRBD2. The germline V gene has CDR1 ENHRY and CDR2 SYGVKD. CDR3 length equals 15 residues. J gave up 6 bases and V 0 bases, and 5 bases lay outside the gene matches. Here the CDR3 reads CAISESVAGVNEQFF. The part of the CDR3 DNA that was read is TGTGCCATCAGTGAGTCGGTAGCGGGCGTCAATGAG.

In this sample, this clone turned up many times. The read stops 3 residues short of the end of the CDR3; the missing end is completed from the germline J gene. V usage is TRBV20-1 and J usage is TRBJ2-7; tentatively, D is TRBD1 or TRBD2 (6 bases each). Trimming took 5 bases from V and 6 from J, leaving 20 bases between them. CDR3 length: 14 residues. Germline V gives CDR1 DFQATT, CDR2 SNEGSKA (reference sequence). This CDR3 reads CSAPRGGTIGEQYF. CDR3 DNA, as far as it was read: TGCAGTGCTCCACGGGGCGGGACAATCGGCGAG.

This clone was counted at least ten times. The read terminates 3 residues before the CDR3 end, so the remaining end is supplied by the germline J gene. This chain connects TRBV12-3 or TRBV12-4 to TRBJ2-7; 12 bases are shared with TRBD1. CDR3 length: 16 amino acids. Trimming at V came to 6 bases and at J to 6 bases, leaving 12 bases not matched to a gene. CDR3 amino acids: CASRAQSGTGGGEQYF. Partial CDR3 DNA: TGTGCCAGCAGAGCGCAGTCCGGGACAGGGGGCGGCGAG.

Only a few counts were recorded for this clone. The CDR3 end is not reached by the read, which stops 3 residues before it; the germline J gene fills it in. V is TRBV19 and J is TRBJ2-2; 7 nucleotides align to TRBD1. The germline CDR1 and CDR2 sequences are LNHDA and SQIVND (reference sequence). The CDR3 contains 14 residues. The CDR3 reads CASSTTGVGEKLFF. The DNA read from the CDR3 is TGTGCCAGTAGTACCACAGGGGTTGGAGAAAAG.

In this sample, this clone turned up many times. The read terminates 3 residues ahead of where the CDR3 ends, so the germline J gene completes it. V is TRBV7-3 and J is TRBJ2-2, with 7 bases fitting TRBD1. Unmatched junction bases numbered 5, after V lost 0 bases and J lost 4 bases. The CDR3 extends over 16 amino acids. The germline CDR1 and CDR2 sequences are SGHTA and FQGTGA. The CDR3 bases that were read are TGTGCCAGCAGCTTAACTCTGGCAGGGGGCACCGGGGAG. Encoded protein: CASSLTLAGGTGE. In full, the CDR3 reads CASSLTLAGGTGELFF.

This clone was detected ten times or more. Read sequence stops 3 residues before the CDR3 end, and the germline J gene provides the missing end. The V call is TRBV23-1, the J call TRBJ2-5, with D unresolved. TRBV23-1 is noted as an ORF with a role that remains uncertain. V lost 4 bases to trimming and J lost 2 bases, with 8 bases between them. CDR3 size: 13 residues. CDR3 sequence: CASSPPVQETQYF. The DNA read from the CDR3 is TGCGCCAGCAGTCCCCCTGTTCAAGAGACC.

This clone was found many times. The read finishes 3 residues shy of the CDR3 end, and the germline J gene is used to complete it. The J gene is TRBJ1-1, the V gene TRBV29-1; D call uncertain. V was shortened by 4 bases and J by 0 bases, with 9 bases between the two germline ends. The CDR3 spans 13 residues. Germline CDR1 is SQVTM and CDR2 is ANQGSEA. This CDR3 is CSVVHSMNTEAFF. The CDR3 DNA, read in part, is TGCAGCGTTGTGCATAGTATGAACACTGAA.

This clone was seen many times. The CDR3 DNA, read in part, is TGCAGCGTCGCCGCTAGCGGAGTGGGAGAGACC. Its protein product is CSVAASGVGET. The whole CDR3 is CSVAASGVGETQYF. V usage is TRBV29-1 and J usage is TRBJ2-5; 7 bases match TRBD2. From the germline J gene comes the end of the CDR3, since the read stops 3 residues before it. This CDR3 region has 14 residues. J was trimmed by 4 bases and V by 6 bases; bases with no gene match: 11. The V gene's germline CDR1 is SQVTM and CDR2 ANQGSEA.

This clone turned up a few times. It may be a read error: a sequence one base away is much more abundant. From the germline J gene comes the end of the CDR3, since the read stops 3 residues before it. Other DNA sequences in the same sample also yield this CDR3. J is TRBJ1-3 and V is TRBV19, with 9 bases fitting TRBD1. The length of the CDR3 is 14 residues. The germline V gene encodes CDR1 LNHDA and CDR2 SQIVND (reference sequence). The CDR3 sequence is CASGDRVSGNTIYF. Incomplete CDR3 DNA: TGTGCCAGCGGGGACAGGGTATCTGGAAACACG.

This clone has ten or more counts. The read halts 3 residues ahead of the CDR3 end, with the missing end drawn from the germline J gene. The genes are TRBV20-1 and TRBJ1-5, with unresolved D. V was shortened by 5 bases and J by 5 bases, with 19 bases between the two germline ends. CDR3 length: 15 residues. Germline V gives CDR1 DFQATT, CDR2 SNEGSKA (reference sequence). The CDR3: CSASPYQASDQPQHF. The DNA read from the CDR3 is TGCAGTGCTTCACCGTACCAGGCTTCCGATCAGCCC.

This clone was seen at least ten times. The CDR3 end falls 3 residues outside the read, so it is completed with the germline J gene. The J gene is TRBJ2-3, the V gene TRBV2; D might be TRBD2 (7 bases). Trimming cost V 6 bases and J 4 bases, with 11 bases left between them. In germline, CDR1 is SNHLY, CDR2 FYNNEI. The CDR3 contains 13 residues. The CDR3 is CASRGGVPDTQYF. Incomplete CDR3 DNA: TGTGCCAGCAGAGGGGGGGTCCCAGATACG.

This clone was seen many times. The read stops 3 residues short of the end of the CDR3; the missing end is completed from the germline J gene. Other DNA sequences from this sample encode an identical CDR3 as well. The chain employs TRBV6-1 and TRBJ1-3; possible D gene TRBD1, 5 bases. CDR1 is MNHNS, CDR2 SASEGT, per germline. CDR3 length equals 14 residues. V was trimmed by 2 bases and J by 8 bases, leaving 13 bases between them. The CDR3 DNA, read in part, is TGTGCCAGCAGTGAACTTGGGGCAACGGACACC. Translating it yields CASSELGATDT. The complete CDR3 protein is CASSELGATDTIYF.

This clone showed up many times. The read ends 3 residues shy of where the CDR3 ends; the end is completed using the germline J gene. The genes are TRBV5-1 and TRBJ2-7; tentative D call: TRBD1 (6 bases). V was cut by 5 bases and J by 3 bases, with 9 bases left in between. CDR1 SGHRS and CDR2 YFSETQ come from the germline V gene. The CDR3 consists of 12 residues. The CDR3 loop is CASRDRDYEQYF. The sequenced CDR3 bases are TGCGCCAGCAGGGACAGAGACTACGAG.

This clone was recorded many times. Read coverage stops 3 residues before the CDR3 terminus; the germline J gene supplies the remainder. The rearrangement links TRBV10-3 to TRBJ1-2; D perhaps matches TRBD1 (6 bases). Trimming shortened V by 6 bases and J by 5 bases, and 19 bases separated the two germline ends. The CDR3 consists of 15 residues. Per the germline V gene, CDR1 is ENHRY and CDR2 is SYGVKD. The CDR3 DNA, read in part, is TGTGCCATCAGGCCCGGAGACAGGCCAACTTATGGC. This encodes CAIRPGDRPTYG. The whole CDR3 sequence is CAIRPGDRPTYGYTF.

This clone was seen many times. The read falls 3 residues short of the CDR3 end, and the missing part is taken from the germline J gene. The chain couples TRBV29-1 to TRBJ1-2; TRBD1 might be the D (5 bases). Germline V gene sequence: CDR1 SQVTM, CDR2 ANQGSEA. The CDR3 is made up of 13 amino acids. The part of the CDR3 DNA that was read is TGCAGCGTTGGGGACGGCGGGGGAAGGGGC. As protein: CSVGDGGGRG. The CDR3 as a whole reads CSVGDGGGRGYTF.

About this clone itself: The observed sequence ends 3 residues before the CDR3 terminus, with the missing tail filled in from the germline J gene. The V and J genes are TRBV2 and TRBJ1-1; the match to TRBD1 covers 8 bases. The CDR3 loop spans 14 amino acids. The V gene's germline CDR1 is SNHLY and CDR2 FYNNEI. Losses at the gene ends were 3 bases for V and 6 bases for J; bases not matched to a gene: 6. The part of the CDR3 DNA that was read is TGTGCCAGCAGTGATGGCCAGGGGGCCGCTGAA. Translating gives CASSDGQGAAE. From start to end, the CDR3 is CASSDGQGAAEAFF.

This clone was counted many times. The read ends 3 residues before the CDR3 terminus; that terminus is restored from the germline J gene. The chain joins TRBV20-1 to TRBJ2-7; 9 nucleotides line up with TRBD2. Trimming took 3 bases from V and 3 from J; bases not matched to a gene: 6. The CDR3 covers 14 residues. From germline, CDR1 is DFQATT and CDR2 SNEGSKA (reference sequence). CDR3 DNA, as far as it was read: TGCAGTGCTAGGGGTGCTAGCGGGAACTACGAG. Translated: CSARGASGNYE. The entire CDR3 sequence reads CSARGASGNYEQYF.

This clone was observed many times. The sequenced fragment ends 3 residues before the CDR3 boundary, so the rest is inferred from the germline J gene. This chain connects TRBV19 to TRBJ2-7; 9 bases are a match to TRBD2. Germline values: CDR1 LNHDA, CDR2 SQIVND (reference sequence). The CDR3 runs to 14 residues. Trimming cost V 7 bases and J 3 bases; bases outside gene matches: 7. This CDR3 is CASTPLAGGYEQYF. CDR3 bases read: TGTGCCAGTACCCCACTAGCGGGCGGCTACGAG. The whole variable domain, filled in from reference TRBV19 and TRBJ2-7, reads DGGITQSPKYLFRKEGQNVTLSCEQNLNHDAMYWYRQDPGQGLRLIYYSQIVNDFQKGDIAEGYSVSREKKESFPLTVTSAQKNPTAFYLCASTPLAGGYEQYFGPGTRLTVT.

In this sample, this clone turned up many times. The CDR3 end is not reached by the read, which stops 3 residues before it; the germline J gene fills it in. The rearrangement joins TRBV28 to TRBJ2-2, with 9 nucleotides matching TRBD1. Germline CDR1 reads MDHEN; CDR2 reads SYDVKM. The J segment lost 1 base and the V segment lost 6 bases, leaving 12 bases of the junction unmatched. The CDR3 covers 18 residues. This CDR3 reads CASRGSAGTGKNTGELFF. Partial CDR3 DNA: TGTGCCAGCAGGGGGTCCGCTGGGACAGGGAAGAACACCGGGGAG.

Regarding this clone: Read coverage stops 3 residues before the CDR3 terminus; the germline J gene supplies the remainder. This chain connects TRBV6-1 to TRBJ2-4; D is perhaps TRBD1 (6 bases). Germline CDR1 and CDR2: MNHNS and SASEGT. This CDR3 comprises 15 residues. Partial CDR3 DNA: TGTGCCAGCAGTGACAATACAGGGATCGCCTATGGT. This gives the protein CASSDNTGIAYG. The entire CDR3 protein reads CASSDNTGIAYGQYF.

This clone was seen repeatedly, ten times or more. The CDR3 bases that were read are TGCGCCAGCAGCCAAGAGAATCAGCAAGAGACC. Translation: CASSQENQQET. The CDR3 as a whole reads CASSQENQQETQYF. This chain links TRBV4-1 with TRBJ2-5; no clear D gene. The read gets to within 3 residues of the CDR3 end, and the germline J gene fills in the rest. There are 14 residues in the CDR3. Trimming left V 0 bases short and J 2 bases short, with 7 bases between. The germline gives CDR1 MGHRA, CDR2 YSYEKL.

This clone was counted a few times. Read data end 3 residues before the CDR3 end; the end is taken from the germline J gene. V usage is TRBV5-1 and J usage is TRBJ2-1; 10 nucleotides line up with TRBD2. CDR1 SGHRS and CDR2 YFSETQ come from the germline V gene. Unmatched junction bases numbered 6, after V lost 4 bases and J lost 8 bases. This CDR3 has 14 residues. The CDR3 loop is CASSPGLANDEQFF. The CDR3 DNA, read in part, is TGCGCCAGCAGCCCGGGACTAGCGAATGATGAG.

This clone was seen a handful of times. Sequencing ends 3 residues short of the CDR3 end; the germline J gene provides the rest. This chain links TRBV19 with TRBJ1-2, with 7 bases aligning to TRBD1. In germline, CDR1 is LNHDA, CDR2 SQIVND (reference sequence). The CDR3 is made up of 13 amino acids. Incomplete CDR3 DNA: TGTGCCAGTAGTCCTGGACAGGACTACGAC. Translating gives CASSPGQDYD. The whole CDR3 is CASSPGQDYDYTF.

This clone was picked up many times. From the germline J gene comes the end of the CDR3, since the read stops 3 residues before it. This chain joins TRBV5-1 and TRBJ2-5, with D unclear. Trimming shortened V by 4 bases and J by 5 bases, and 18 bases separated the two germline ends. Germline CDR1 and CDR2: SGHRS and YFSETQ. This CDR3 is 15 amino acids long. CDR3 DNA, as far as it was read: TGCGCCAGCAGCCCTACCGAAATAATTCTGGAGACC. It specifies CASSPTEIILET. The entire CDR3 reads CASSPTEIILETQYF.

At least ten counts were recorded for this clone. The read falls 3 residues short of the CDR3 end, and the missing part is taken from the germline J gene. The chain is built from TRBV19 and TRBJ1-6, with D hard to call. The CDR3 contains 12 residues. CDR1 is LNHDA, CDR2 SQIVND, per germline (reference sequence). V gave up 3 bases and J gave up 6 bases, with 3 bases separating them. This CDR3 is CASSIVNSPLHF. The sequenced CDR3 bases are TGTGCCAGTAGTATCGTTAATTCACCC. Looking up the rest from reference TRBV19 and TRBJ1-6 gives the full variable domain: DGGITQSPKYLFRKEGQNVTLSCEQNLNHDAMYWYRQDPGQGLRLIYYSQIVNDFQKGDIAEGYSVSREKKESFPLTVTSAQKNPTAFYLCASSIVNSPLHFGNGTRLTVT.

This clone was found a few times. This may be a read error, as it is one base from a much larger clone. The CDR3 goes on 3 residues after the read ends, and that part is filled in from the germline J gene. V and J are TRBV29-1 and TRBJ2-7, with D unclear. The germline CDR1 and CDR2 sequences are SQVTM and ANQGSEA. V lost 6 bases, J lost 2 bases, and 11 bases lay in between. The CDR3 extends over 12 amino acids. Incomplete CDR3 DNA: TGCAGCGTGCAGGTCTCGGCCTACGAG. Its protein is CSVQVSAYE. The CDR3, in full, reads CSVQVSAYEQYF.